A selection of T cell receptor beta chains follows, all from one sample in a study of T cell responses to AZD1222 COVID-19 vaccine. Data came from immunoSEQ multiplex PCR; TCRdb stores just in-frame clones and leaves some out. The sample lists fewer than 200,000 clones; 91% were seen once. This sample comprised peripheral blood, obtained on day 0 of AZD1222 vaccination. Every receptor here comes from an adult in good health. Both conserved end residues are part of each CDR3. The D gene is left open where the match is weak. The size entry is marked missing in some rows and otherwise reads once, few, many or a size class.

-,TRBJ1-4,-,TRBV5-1,CASSLDPGRTLAELFF,TGCGCCAGCAGCTTGGACCCAGGACGGACCCTAGCTGAACTGTTTTTT
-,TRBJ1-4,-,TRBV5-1,CASSPRVDDEKLFF,TGCGCCAGCAGCCCCAGGGTGGACGATGAAAAACTGTTTTTT
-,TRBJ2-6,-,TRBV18,CASSPRTANSGANVLTF,TGTGCCAGCTCACCTAGGACAGCGAATTCTGGGGCCAACGTCCTGACTTTC
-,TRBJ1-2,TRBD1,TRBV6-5,CASRSSPGQGAGYTF,TGTGCCAGCAGAAGTTCTCCGGGACAGGGGGCTGGCTACACCTTC
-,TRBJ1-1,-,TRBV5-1,CASSRLVDIPGGVNTEAFF,TGCGCCAGCAGCCGCTTAGTCGATATACCTGGGGGAGTGAACACTGAAGCTTTCTTT
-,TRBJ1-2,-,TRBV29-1,CSVEEGDKAGYTF,TGCAGCGTTGAGGAAGGGGATAAGGCTGGCTACACCTTC
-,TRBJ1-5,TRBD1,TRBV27,CASSLGQGVSLGNQPQHF,TGTGCCAGCAGTCTCGGACAGGGGGTGAGTCTGGGCAATCAGCCCCAGCATTTT
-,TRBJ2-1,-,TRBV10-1,CASSESWESNEQFF,TGCGCCAGCAGTGAGTCGTGGGAATCCAATGAGCAGTTCTTC
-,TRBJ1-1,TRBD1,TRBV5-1,CASSLGQGQTEAFF,TGCGCCAGCAGCTTGGGACAGGGACAGACTGAAGCTTTCTTT
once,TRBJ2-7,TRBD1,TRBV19,CASSLSGTGEFYEQYF,TGTGCCAGTAGTCTCTCCGGGACAGGGGAGTTCTACGAGCAGTACTTC
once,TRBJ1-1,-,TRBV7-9,CASSPLFGVNTEAFF,TGTGCCAGCAGCCCCCTTTTTGGGGTGAACACTGAAGCTTTCTTT
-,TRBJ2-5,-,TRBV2,CAGGRGRDQTQYF,TGTGCCGGCGGCAGGGGCAGGGATCAGACCCAGTACTTC
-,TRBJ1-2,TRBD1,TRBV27,CASSFQTGTGGYGYTF,TGTGCCAGCAGTTTCCAAACCGGGACAGGGGGCTATGGCTACACCTTC
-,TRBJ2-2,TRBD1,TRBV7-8,CASSLEGQGNTGELFF,TGTGCCAGCAGCTTAGAGGGACAGGGAAACACCGGGGAGCTGTTTTTT
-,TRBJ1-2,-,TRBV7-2,CASSFTTTGKGYTF,TGTGCCAGCAGCTTTACCACCACAGGGAAAGGCTACACCTTC
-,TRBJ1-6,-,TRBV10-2,CASTSRQSSYNSPLHF,TGCGCCAGCACTTCAAGACAGAGCTCCTATAATTCACCCCTCCACTTT
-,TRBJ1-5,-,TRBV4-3,CASSQDRGIGQPQHF,TGCGCCAGCAGCCAAGACAGGGGTATCGGTCAGCCCCAGCATTTT
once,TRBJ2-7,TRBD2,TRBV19,CASSPRTSGSYEQYF,TGTGCCAGTAGTCCTAGGACTAGCGGGAGCTACGAGCAGTACTTC
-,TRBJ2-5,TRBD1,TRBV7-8,CASTIDRARALSPLKETQYF,TGTGCCAGCACCATTGACAGGGCAAGGGCTCTCTCTCCTCTAAAAGAGACCCAGTACTTC
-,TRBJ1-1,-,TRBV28,CASSLLENTEAFF,TGTGCCAGCAGTTTGTTAGAGAACACTGAAGCTTTCTTT
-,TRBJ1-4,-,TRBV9,CASSEGGPLGEKLFF,TGTGCCAGCAGCGAGGGGGGCCCTCTGGGTGAAAAACTGTTTTTT
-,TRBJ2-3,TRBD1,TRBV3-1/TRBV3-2,CASSQLTGAEDTQYF,TGTGCCAGCAGCCAATTAACAGGGGCGGAGGATACGCAGTATTTT
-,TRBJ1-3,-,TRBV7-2,CASSPMGIRNTIYF,TGTGCCAGCAGCCCCATGGGTATTAGAAACACCATATATTTT
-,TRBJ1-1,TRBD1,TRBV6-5,CASRPGTGRNTEAFF,TGTGCCAGCAGACCCGGGACAGGCAGAAACACTGAAGCTTTCTTT
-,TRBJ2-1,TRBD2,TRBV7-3,CASSLVSIGLAGTRYNEQFF,TGTGCCAGCAGCTTAGTTTCGATTGGACTAGCGGGAACAAGGTACAATGAGCAGTTCTTC
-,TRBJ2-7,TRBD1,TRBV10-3,CAISDGQAHSYEQYF,TGTGCCATCAGTGACGGACAGGCCCACTCCTACGAGCAGTACTTC
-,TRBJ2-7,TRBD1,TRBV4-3,CASSRQGPYEQYF,TGCGCCAGCAGCAGACAGGGCCCCTACGAGCAGTACTTC
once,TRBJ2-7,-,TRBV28,CASSLIRSYEQYF,TGTGCCAGCAGTCTAATTAGAAGCTACGAGCAGTACTTC
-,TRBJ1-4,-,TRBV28,CASSWTATNEKLFF,TGTGCCAGCAGCTGGACGGCAACTAATGAAAAACTGTTTTTT
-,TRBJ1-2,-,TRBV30,CAWSVFMVRTATYGYTF,TGTGCCTGGAGTGTTTTTATGGTCCGGACGGCCACCTATGGCTACACCTTC
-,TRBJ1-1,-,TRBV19,CAILMGTEAFF,TGTGCCATATTAATGGGCACTGAAGCTTTCTTT
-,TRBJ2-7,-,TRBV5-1,CASSLAQGAYEQYF,TGCGCCAGCAGCTTGGCCCAGGGAGCTTACGAGCAGTACTTC
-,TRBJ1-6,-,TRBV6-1,CVSSERARGSSPLHF,TGTGTCAGCAGTGAACGTGCCAGGGGAAGTTCACCCCTCCACTTT
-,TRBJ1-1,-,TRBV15,CATSRGDSGTEAFF,TGTGCCACCAGCAGAGGAGATTCAGGAACTGAAGCTTTCTTT
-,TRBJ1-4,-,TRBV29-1,CSVEDTGFREKLFF,TGCAGCGTTGAAGACACAGGATTTCGTGAAAAACTGTTTTTT
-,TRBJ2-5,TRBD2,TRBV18,CASSGTREETQYF,TGTGCCAGCTCCGGGACTAGAGAAGAGACCCAGTACTTC
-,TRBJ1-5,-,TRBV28,CASSPNWGVQPQHF,TGTGCCAGCAGCCCCAATTGGGGGGTTCAGCCCCAGCATTTT